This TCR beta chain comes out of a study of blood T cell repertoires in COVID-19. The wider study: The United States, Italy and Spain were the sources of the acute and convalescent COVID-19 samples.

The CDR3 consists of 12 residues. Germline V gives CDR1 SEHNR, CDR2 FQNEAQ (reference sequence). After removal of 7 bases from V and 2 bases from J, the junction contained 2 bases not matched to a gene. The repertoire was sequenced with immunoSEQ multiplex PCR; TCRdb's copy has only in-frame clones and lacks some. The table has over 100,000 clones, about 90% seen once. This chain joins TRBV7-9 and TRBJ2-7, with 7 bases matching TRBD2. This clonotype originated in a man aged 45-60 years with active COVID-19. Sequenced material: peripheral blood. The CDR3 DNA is TGTGCCAGCACTCGGGGGGCCTACGAGCAGTACTTC. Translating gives CASTRGAYEQYF.